A single sample gave rise to the 3 T cell receptor beta chains below, sequenced in a study of blood T cell repertoires in COVID-19. Profiling relied on immunoSEQ multiplex PCR, and the TCRdb table lists in-frame clones only, not all of them. The profile covers around 71,000 clones, with about 83% appearing a single time and 6.9% taken by the ten largest. The sequencing sample was made of peripheral blood. Receptor source: a young man with COVID-19, enrolled during active disease.

V usage is TRBV2 and J usage is TRBJ2-5; 8 nucleotides align to TRBD2. CDR3 length: 15 amino acids. The junction had 5 bases not matched to a gene; V was cut back by 4 bases and J by 1 base. Germline CDR1 is SNHLY and CDR2 is FYNNEI. The chain's CDR3 is CASSAPGGLQETQYF. The CDR3 coding sequence is TGTGCCAGCAGTGCCCCGGGGGGGCTCCAAGAGACCCAGTACTTC.

This rearrangement joins TRBV9 to TRBJ2-1; 9 bases map to TRBD1. The CDR3 length is 13 residues. Germline assignment: CDR1 SGDLS and CDR2 YYNGEE. Losses at the gene ends were 3 bases for V and 7 bases for J; bases not matched to a gene: 2. CDR3 sequence reads: CASSAGQGNEQFF. Written as DNA, the CDR3 is TGTGCCAGCAGCGCCGGACAGGGGAATGAGCAGTTCTTC.

V gene TRBV5-1 combines with J gene TRBJ1-1; TRBD1 might be the D (5 bases). Trimming took 4 bases from V and 2 from J, leaving 15 bases between them. CDR3 length: 15 residues. In germline, CDR1 is SGHRS, CDR2 YFSETQ. In DNA, the CDR3 is TGCGCCAGCAGCCGCGCCCAGGGAGGAAACACTGAAGCTTTCTTT. Translating it yields CASSRAQGGNTEAFF.